This paragraph reports one T cell receptor (beta chain). Its target is not known. V shed 0 bases and J 4 bases; nucleotides not matched to a gene: 3. Germline V CDR1 and CDR2: LGHNA, YNFKEQ. The CDR3 consists of 16 residues. This table comes from immunoSEQ multiplex PCR, and its TCRdb copy is limited to in-frame clones, with some not included. The sample shows tens of thousands of clones, 83% of them seen only once. The record originates from a study of a mutant IDH1 vaccine in newly diagnosed glioma. For the study at large: Previous care, which was radiotherapy, temozolomide, or both, most often involved both. Findings and caveats of the study: Researchers report vaccine-induced immune responses in over 90% of patients.

Time point denoted: baseline, week 1 (first vaccination visit). Sample treatment: pre-vaccination baseline after standard-of-care therapy. New WHO grade 3 or 4 IDH1-mutant, ATRX-lost astrocytomas were present in all donors. V usage is TRBV4-2 and J usage is TRBJ2-5; 12 bases align to TRBD1. This clonotype originated in a woman in her 50s with glioma. This specimen was PBMCs, taken from a glioma patient treated with radiotherapy, temozolomide or both. The CDR3 DNA is TGTGCCAGCAGCCAAGATCGGGGACAGGGGGCAGAGACCCAGTACTTC. This sequence encodes CASSQDRGQGAETQYF.